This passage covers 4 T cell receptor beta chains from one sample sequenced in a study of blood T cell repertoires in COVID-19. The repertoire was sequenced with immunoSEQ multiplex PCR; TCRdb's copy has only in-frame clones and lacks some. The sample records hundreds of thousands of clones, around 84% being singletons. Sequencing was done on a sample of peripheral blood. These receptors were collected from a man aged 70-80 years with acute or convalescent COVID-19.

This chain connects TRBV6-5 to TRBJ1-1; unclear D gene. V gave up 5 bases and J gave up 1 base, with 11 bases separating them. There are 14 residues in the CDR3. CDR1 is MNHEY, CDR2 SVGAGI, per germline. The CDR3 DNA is TGTGCCAGCAGTCTCCGGGGAGGGAACACTGAAGCTTTCTTT. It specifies CASSLRGGNTEAFF.

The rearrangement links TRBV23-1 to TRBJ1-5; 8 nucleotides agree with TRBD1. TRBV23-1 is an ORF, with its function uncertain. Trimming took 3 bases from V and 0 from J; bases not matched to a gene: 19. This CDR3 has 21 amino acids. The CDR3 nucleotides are TGCGCCAGCAGTCACAAAAGCCGGACAGGGCTTCCCCCTTATAGCAATCAGCCCCAGCATTTT. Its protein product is CASSHKSRTGLPPYSNQPQHF.

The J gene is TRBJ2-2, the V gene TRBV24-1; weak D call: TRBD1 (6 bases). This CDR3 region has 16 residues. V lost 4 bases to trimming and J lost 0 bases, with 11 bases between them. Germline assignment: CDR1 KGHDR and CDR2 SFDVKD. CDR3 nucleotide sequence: TGTGCCACCAGTGACATGGGACAATCGAACACCGGGGAGCTGTTTTTT. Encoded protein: CATSDMGQSNTGELFF.

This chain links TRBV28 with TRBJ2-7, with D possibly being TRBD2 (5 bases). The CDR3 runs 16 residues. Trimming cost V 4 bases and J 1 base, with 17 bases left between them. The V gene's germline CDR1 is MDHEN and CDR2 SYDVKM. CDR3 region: CASSSSRGSRSYEQYF. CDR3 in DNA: TGTGCCAGCAGTTCCTCGAGAGGGTCTAGGTCCTACGAGCAGTACTTC.